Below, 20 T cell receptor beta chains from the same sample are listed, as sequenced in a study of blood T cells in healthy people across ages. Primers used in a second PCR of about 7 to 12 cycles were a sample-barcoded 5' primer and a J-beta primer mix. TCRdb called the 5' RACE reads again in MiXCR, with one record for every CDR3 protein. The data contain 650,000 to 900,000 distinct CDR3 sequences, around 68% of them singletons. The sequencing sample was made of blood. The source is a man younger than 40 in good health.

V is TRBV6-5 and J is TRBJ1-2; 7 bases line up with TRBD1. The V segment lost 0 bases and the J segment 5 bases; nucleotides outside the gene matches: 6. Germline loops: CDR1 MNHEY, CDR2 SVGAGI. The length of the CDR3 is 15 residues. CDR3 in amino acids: CASSYSRDRSYGYTF. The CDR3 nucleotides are TGTGCCAGCAGTTACTCGAGGGACAGATCTTATGGCTACACCTTC.

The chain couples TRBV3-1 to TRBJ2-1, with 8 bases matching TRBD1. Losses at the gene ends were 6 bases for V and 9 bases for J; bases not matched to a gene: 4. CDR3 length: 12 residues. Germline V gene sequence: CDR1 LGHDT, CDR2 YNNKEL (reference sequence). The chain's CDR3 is CASRRQGSEQFF. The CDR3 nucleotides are TGTGCCAGCAGACGACAGGGGAGTGAGCAGTTCTTC.

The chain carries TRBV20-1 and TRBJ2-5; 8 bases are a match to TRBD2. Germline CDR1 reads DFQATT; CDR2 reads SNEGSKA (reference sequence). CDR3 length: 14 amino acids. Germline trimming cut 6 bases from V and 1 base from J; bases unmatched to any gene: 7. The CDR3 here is CSAPTSAIQETQYF. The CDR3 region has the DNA TGCAGTGCCCCGACTAGCGCAATCCAAGAGACCCAGTACTTC.

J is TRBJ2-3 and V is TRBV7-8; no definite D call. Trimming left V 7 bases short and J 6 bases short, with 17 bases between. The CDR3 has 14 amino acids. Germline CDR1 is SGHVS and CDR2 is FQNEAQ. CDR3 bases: TGTGCCAGCACCTCAATTGCGGTATCTGATACGCAGTATTTT. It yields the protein CASTSIAVSDTQYF.

CDR3 amino acids: CASSRGQATEQYF. In nucleotides, the CDR3 is TGTGCCAGCAGCCGAGGGCAGGCCACTGAGCAGTACTTC. The V gene is TRBV3-1, the J gene TRBJ2-7; TRBD2 is a possible D gene (5 bases). V lost 4 bases and J 7 bases, leaving 14 bases between the germline ends. The CDR3 has 13 residues. Germline V gene data show CDR1 as LGHDT and CDR2 as YNNKEL (reference sequence).

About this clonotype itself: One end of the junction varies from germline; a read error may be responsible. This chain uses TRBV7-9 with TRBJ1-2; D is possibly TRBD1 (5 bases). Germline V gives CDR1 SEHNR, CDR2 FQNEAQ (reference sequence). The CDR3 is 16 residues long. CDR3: CASNLSQRGPDYGYTF. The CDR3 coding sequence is TGTGCCAGCAACTTATCCCAAAGGGGCCCGGACTATGGCTACACCTTC.

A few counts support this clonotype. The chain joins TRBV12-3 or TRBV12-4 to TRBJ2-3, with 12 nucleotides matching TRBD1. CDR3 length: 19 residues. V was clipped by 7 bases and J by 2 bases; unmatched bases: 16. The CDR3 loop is CASILWGTGGRGDTDTQYF. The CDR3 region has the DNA TGTGCCAGCATTCTATGGGGGACAGGGGGCAGAGGGGACACAGATACGCAGTATTTT.

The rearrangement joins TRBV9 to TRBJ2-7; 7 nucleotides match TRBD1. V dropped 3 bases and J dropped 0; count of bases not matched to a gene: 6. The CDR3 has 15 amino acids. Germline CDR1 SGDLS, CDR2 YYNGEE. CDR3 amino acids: CASSEMTGNSYEQYF. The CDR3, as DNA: TGTGCCAGCAGCGAGATGACAGGGAACTCCTACGAGCAGTACTTC.

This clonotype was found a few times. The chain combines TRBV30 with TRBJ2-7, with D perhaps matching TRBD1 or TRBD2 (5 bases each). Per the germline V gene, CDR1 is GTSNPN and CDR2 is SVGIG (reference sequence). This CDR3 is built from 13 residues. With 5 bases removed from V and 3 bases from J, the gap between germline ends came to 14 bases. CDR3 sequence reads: CAWVRDGLYEQYF. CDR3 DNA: TGTGCCTGGGTCCGGGACGGACTCTACGAGCAGTACTTC.

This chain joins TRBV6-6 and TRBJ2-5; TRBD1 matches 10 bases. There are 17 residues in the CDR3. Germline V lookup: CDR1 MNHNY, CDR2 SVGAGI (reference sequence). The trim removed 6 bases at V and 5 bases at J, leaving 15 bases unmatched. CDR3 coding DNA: TGTGCCAGCAGGCACCCGGGACAGGGGTTCCTCCAGGAGACCCAGTACTTC. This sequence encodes CASRHPGQGFLQETQYF.

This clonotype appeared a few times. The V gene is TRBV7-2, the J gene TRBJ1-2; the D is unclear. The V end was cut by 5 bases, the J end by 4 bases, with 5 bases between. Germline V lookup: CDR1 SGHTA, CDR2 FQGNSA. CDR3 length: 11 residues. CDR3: CASSRLYGYTF. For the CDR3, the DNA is TGTGCCAGCAGCCGACTCTATGGCTACACCTTC. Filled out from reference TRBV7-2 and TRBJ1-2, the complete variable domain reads GAGVSQSPSNKVTEKGKDVELRCDPISGHTALYWYRQSLGQGLEFLIYFQGNSAPDKSGLPSDRFSAERTGGSVSTLTIQRTQQEDSAVYLCASSRLYGYTFGSGTRLTVV.

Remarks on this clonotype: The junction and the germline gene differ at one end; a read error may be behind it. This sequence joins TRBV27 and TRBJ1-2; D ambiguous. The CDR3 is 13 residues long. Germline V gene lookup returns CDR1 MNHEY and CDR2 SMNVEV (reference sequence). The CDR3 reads CASGFAGRYGYTF. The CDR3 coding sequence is TGTGCCAGCGGTTTTGCCGGACGCTATGGCTACACCTTC.

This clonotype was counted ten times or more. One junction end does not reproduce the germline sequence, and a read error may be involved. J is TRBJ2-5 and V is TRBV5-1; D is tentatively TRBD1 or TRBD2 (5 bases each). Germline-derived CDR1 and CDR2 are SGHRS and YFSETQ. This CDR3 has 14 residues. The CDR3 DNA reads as TGTGCCAGCTCACCTGGGACGGTACAAGAGACCCAGTACTTC. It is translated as CASSPGTVQETQYF.

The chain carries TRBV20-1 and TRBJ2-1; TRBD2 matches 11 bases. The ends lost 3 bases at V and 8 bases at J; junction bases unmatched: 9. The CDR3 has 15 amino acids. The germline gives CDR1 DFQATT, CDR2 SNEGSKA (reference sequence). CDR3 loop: CSASRASGGSDEQFF. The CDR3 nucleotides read TGCAGTGCTAGCAGGGCTAGCGGGGGGTCCGATGAGCAGTTCTTC.

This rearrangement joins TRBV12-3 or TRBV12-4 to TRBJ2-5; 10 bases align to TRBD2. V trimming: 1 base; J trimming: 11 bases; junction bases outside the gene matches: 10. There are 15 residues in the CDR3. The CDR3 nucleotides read TGTGCCAGCAGTTTAGGACTAGCGGGTGTCGGGGAGCAGTACTTC. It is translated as CASSLGLAGVGEQYF.

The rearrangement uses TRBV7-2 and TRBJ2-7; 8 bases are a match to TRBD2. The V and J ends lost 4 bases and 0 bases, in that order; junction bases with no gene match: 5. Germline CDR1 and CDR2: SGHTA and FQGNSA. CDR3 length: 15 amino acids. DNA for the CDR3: TGTGCCAGCAGCTACGGACTAGCTCCCTCCTACGAGCAGTACTTC. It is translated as CASSYGLAPSYEQYF. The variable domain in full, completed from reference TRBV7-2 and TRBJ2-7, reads GAGVSQSPSNKVTEKGKDVELRCDPISGHTALYWYRQSLGQGLEFLIYFQGNSAPDKSGLPSDRFSAERTGGSVSTLTIQRTQQEDSAVYLCASSYGLAPSYEQYFGPGTRLTVT.

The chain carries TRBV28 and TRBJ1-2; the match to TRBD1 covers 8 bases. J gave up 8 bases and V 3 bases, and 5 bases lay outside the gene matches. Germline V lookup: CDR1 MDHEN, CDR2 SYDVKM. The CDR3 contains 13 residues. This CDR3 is CASSLTGERGYTF. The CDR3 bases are TGTGCCAGCAGTTTGACAGGGGAACGGGGCTACACCTTC.

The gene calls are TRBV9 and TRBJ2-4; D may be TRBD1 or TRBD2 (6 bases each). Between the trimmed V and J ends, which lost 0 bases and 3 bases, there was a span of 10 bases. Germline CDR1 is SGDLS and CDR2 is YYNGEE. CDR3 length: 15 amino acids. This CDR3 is CASSVAGEVKNIQYF. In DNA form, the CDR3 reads TGTGCCAGCAGCGTAGCAGGGGAGGTCAAAAACATTCAGTACTTC.

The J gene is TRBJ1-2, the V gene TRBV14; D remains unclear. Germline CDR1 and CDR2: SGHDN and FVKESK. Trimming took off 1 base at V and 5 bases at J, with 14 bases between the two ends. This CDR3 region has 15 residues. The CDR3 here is CASSQGPSLYYGYTF. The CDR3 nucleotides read TGTGCCAGCAGCCAAGGACCCTCCCTCTATTATGGCTACACCTTC.

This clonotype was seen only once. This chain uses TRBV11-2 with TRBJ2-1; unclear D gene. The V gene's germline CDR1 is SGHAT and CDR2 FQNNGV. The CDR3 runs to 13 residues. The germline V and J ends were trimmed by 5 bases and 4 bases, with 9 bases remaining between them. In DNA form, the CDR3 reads TGTGCCAGCAGCCGGCCGGGTTACAATGAGCAGTTCTTC. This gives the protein CASSRPGYNEQFF.